This T cell receptor beta chain was retrieved from a study of T-cell memory formation after mild COVID-19. Overall study findings and caveats: Shrinking CD4+ clones resided mostly in CM and EM, and CD8+ ones in EMRA. The appearance of some responding clones in pre-infection memory suggested that cross-reactive memory joined.

The CDR3 is made up of 14 amino acids. Germline CDR1 reads SEHNR; CDR2 reads FQNEAQ (reference sequence). V lost 5 bases to trimming and J lost 0 bases, with 7 bases between them. After 5'RACE with constant-segment primers, TCR alpha and TCR beta cDNA libraries carrying sample barcodes and UMIs were obtained. Using its own MiXCR run on the 5' RACE reads, TCRdb lists one record per CDR3 protein. Of about 360,000 distinct CDR3 sequences in the sample, approximately 14% are singletons; the top ten hold roughly 22%. Remarks on this clonotype: The antigen is undetermined.

The gene calls are TRBV7-9 and TRBJ2-2; no reliable D call. This clonotype was obtained from a man between 18 and 35 years old who had mild COVID-19 (a few samples of this study predate the infection). Cell type and time point are not known. The sequenced sample consisted of PBMCs or a T cell subset sorted from them (not recorded which). In nucleotides, the CDR3 is TGTGCCAGCAGCCCACACTCGAACACCGGGGAGCTGTTTTTT. Protein product: CASSPHSNTGELFF.